This paragraph reports one T cell receptor beta chain. This sample includes further DNA sequences coding for the same CDR3. This sample stems from a study of radiation and T cells in renal cell carcinoma. Only in-frame clones appear in the TCRdb table, and some are missing; sequencing was by immunoSEQ multiplex PCR. The table includes about 150,000 clones, about 91% detected once. As to time point: blood 2 weeks post-SBRT. As for treatment: 15 Gy SBRT to primary tumor, nephrectomy 4 weeks later. The CDR3 consists of 15 residues. Germline V CDR1 and CDR2: SEHNR, FQNEAQ (reference sequence). Trimming left V 1 base short and J 0 bases short, with 6 bases between.

The rearrangement links TRBV7-9 to TRBJ1-4; no definite D call. The TCR originated in a woman between 50 and 59 years old with renal cell carcinoma. The sequenced sample was blood, obtained from a patient whose treatment included radiotherapy and nephrectomy. The CDR3 region is CASSLDGATNEKLFF. The CDR3 DNA sequence: TGTGCCAGCAGCTTAGACGGTGCAACTAATGAAAAACTGTTTTTT.